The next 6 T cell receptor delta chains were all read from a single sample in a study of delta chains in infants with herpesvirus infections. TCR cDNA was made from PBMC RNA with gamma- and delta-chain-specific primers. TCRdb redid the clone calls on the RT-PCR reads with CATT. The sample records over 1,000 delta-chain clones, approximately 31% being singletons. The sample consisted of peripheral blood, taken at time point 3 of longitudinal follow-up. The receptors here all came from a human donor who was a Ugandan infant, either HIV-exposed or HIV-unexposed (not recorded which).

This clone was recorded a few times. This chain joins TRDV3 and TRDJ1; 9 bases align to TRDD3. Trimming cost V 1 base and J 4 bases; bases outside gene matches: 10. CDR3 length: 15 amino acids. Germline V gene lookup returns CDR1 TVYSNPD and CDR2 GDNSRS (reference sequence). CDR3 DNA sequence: TGTGCCTTTAATTTCGGGGGATACAAAGGCGATAAACTCATCTTT. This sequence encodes CAFNFGGYKGDKLIF.

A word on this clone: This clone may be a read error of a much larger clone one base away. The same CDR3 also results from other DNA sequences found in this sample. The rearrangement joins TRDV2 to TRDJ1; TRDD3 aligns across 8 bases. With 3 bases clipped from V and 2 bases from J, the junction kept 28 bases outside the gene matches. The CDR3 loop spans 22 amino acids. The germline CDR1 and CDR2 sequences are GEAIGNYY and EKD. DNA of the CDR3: TGTGCCTGTGACCCCGTTAGTTCCCCACTACGGCCCTTACTGGGGGGAACCGATAAACTCATCTTT. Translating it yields CACDPVSSPLRPLLGGTDKLIF.

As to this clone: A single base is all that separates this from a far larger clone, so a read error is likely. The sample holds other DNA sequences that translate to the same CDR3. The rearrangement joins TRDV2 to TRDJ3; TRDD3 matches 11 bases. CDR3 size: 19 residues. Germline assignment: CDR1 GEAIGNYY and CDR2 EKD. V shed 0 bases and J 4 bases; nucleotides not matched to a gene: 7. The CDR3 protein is CACDTAGGYSSWDTRQMFF. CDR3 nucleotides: TGTGCCTGTGACACCGCTGGGGGATACAGCTCATGGGACACCCGACAGATGTTTTTC.

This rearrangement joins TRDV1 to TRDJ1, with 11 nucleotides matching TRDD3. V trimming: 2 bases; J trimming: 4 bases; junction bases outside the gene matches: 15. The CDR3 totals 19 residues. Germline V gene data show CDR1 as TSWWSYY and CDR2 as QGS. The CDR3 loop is CALGENLIHRWGIRDKLIF. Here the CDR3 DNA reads TGTGCTCTTGGGGAAAACTTAATACACCGATGGGGGATACGCGATAAACTCATCTTT.

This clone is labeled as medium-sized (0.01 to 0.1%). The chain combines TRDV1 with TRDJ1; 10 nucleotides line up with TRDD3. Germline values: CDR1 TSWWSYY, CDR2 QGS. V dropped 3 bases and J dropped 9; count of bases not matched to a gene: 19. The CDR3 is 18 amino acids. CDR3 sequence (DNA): TGTGCTCTTGGGGACGTCCCTTTCCACCCGTACTGGGGGATCGAACTCATCTTT. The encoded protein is CALGDVPFHPYWGIELIF.

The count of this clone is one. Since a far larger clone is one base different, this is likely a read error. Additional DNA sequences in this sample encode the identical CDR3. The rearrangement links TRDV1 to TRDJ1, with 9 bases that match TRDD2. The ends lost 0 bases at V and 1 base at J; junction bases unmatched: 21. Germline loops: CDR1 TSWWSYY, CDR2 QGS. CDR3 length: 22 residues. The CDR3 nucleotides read TGTGCTCTTGGGGAACTTGCCTTCCTACTCAGGAGGGTGACCTTTTCCACCGATAAACTCATCTTT. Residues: CALGELAFLLRRVTFSTDKLIF.